One and the same sample provided the 9 T cell receptor beta chains below, sequenced in a study of T cells in Graves' hyperthyroidism and ophthalmopathy. The investigators amplified TCR beta CDR3 regions from RNA transcripts. First-round RT-PCR of the TCR CDR3 relied on the HTBI primer set. TCRdb used MiXCR to reprocess the multiplex PCR reads, holding one entry per CDR3 protein. The data show approximately 400,000 distinct CDR3 sequences, 15% to 20% seen once. Material for sequencing was blood. These receptors all stem from a young woman with Graves' hyperthyroidism.

In its sample, this clonotype was seen many times. The rearrangement joins TRBV4-1 to TRBJ2-7, with a weak D call TRBD2 (6 bases). The CDR3 runs to 14 residues. The V gene lost 4 bases and the J gene lost 2 bases, with 12 bases spanning the gap. Germline CDR1 reads MGHRA; CDR2 reads YSYEKL. The CDR3, as DNA: TGCGCCAGCAGCCGGAGGGACGGCCCCTACGAGCAGTACTTC. It codes for CASSRRDGPYEQYF.

This clonotype was counted a few times. V usage is TRBV18 and J usage is TRBJ2-7, with D maybe TRBD1 (6 bases). Trimming removed 5 bases at V and 3 bases at J, with 20 bases between. The CDR3 runs 16 residues. Germline V lookup: CDR1 KGHSH, CDR2 LQKENI. The CDR3 loop is CASSSEMTGTHYEQYF. CDR3 in DNA: TGTGCCAGCTCATCCGAGATGACAGGTACCCACTACGAGCAGTACTTC.

Many counts were recorded for this clonotype. The chain joins TRBV12-3 or TRBV12-4 to TRBJ1-5; D gene unclear. The V gene lost 3 bases and the J gene lost 9 bases, with 9 bases spanning the gap. The CDR3 totals 12 residues. The CDR3: CASSFRRGPQHF. DNA for the CDR3: TGTGCCAGCAGTTTCCGTCGAGGGCCCCAGCATTTT.

The genes are TRBV19 and TRBJ1-1; weak D call: TRBD1 (5 bases). Germline V lookup: CDR1 LNHDA, CDR2 SQIVND (reference sequence). There are 12 residues in the CDR3. Between the trimmed V and J ends, which lost 6 bases and 6 bases, there was a span of 11 bases. CDR3 residues: CASRPGGAEAFF. CDR3 nucleotides: TGTGCCAGTAGACCTGGGGGAGCTGAAGCTTTCTTT.

This clonotype was counted ten times or more. The gene calls are TRBV20-1 and TRBJ2-7; D is unclear. Germline loops: CDR1 DFQATT, CDR2 SNEGSKA (reference sequence). Trimming took 1 base from V and 2 from J, leaving 12 bases between them. The CDR3 contains 14 residues. This CDR3 reads CSARVRALTYEQYF. The CDR3, as DNA: TGCAGTGCTAGAGTTAGGGCGTTGACCTACGAGCAGTACTTC.

Remarks on this clonotype: Being one base from a much bigger clone, this may be a read error. The chain combines TRBV24-1 with TRBJ2-6, with D possibly being TRBD1 or TRBD2 (6 bases each). The CDR3 consists of 16 residues. CDR1 and CDR2 (germline): KGHDR, SFDVKD. CDR3 in DNA: TGTGCCACCAGTGAGGTAGGGGGGTCTGGGGCCATCGTCCTGACTTTC. Amino acids: CATSEVGGSGAIVLTF.

In nucleotides, the CDR3 is TGTGCCAGCAGTGAAATGATGGGGGCGACAGCAAATGAAGCTTTCTTT. Translating gives CASSEMMGATANEAFF. The chain uses TRBV6-1 and TRBJ1-1, with D tentatively TRBD1 (6 bases). The CDR3 extends over 16 amino acids. Germline V gives CDR1 MNHNS, CDR2 SASEGT. Trimming took 2 bases from V and 7 from J, leaving 20 bases between them.

This clonotype was picked up many times. The V gene is TRBV5-1, the J gene TRBJ2-7, with 7 bases aligning to TRBD1. The CDR3 length is 14 residues. Germline V gene sequence: CDR1 SGHRS, CDR2 YFSETQ. V lost 3 bases and J lost 7; bases outside the gene matches: 10. CDR3 sequence (DNA): TGCGCCAGCAGCTCGGACAGGCTCCGGGGAGAGCAGTACTTC. Its protein is CASSSDRLRGEQYF.

Ten or more counts support this clonotype. The chain recombines TRBV3-1 with TRBJ1-5, with D hard to call. The V gene's germline CDR1 is LGHDT and CDR2 YNNKEL (reference sequence). The CDR3 has 16 amino acids. Trimming left V 1 base short and J 7 bases short, with 17 bases between. CDR3 residues: CASSQGPVELRQPQHF. The DNA for the CDR3 is TGTGCCAGCAGCCAAGGCCCAGTGGAGTTGAGGCAGCCCCAGCATTTT.